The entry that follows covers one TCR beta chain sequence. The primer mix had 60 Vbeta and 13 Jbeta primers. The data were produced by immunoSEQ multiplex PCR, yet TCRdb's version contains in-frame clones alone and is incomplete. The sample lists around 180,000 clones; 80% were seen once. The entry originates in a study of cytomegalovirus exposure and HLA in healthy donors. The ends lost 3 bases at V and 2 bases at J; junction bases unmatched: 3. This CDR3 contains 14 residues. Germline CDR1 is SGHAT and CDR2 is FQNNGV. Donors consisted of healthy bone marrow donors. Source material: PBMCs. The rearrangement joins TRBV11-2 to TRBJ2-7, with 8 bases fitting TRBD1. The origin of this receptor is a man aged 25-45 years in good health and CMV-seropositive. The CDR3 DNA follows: TGTGCCAGCAGCTTTGAGACAGGGGCCTACGAGCAGTACTTC. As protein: CASSFETGAYEQYF.